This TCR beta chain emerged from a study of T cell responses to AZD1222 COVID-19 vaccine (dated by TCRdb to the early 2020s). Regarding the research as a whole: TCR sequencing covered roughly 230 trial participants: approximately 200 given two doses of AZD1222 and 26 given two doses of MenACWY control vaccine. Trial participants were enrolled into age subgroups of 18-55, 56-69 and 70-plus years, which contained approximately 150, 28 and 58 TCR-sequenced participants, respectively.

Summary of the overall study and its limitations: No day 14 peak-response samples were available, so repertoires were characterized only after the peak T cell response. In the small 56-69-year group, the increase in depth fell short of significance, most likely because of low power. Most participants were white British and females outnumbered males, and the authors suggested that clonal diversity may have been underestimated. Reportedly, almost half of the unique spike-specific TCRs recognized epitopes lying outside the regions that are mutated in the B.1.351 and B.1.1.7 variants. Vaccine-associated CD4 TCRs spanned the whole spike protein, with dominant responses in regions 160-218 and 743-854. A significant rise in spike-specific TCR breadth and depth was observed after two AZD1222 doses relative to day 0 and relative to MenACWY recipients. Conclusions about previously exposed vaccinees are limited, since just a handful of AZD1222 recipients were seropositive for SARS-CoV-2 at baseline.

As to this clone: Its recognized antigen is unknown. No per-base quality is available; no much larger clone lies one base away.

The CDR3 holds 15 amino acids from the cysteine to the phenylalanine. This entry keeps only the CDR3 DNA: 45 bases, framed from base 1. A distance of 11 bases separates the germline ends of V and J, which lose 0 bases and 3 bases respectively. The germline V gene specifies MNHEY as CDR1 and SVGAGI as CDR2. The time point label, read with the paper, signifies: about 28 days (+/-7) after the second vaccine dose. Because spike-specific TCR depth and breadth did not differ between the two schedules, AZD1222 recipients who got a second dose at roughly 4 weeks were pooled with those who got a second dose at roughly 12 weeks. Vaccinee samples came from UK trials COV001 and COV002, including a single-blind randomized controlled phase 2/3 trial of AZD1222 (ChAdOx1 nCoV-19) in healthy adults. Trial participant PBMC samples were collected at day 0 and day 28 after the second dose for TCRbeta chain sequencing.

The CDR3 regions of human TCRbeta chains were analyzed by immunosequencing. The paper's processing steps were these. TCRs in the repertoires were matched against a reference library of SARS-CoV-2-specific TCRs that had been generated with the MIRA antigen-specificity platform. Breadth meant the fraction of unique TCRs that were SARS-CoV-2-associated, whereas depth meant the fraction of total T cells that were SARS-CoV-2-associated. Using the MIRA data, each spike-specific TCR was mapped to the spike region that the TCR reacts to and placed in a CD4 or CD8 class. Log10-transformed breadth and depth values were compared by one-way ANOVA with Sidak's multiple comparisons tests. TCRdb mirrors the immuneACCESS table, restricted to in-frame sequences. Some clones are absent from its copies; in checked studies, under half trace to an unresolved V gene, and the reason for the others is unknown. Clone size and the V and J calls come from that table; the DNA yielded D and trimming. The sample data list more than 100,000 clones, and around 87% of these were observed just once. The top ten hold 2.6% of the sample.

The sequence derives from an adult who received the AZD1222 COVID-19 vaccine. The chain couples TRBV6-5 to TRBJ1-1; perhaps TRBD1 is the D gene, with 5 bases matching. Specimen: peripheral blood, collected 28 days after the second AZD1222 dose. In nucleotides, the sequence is TGTGCCAGCAGTTACTCCGGCGGGGCTTACACTGAAGCTTTCTTT. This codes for CASSYSGGAYTEAFF.